Detailed here is one TCR beta chain. The target antigen is unknown. Enrollment shut out patients with autoimmune disease history or systemic immunosuppression. This sample stems from a study of OX40 agonist ivuxolimab in advanced cancers. Overall study results and limits: Among T cells, CD8+ cells averaged more expanded clones than CD4+ cells.

The CDR3 contains 17 residues. The germline gives CDR1 LNHDA, CDR2 SQIVND (reference sequence). J was trimmed by 4 bases and V by 7 bases; bases with no gene match: 16. TCRdb's copy holds only in-frame clones and misses some; the assay was immunoSEQ multiplex PCR. This table has around 56,000 clones, 70% to 90% appearing once. The sample was CD4+ or CD8+ T cells sorted from blood, taken in a trial of the OX40 agonist ivuxolimab. The chain uses TRBV19 and TRBJ1-5; 7 bases agree with TRBD1. This sequence originates from an adult with an advanced solid tumor such as melanoma, head and neck, liver or kidney cancer. In DNA, the CDR3 is TGTGCCAGTACGTGGGGTGCCCCGGGACAGTCAAATCAGCCCCAGCATTTT. It translates to CASTWGAPGQSNQPQHF. Variable domain in full (rest from reference TRBV19 and TRBJ1-5): DGGITQSPKYLFRKEGQNVTLSCEQNLNHDAMYWYRQDPGQGLRLIYYSQIVNDFQKGDIAEGYSVSREKKESFPLTVTSAQKNPTAFYLCASTWGAPGQSNQPQHFGDGTRLSIL.